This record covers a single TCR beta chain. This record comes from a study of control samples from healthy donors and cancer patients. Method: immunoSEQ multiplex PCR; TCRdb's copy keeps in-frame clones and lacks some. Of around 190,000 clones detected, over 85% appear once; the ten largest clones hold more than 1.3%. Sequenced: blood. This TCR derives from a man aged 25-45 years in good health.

The CDR3 DNA reads as TGTGCCAGCAGTCGTAACCAGAACACTGAAGCTTTCTTT. Its protein is CASSRNQNTEAFF. The chain employs TRBV2 and TRBJ1-1; D is uncertain. The CDR3 contains 13 residues. V lost 5 bases and J lost 1, with 8 bases in between. The germline CDR1 and CDR2 sequences are SNHLY and FYNNEI.